This T cell receptor (beta chain) was captured by sequencing in a study of blood T cell repertoires in COVID-19 (dated by TCRdb to 2020 to 2021). Background for the entire study: Samples covering the acute and convalescent phases of COVID-19 were provided by collaborators in the United States, Italy and Spain. The prospective study material was composed of cDNA or gDNA derived from T cells, B-cell-depleted T cells, or PBMCs. Subjects who had been exposed to COVID-19, were actively infected with it, or had recovered from it provided the deeply sampled blood TCRbeta repertoires that made up the dataset. The repertoires were made available in a free public database intended to serve as a resource for research on the immune response to SARS-CoV-2. The samples were drawn from the first 160 participants of the ongoing ImmuneRACE study and from 1,254 subjects provided by 6 global collaborators. The sample metadata nearly always contained a de-identified subject ID, COVID-19 status, age in years and sex. Where available, HLA class I and class II types were obtained from metadata supplied by the sample provider rather than from assay-based typing.

What the study reported, not specific to this receptor: The quantity of clinical and demographic metadata differed by source and by participant and was supplied without curation.

This clone was observed a single time. It lacks a known antigen. No much larger clonotype is one base removed from it; base qualities were not supplied. TCRbeta CDR3 regions were amplified from genomic DNA using the immunoSEQ Assay, a bias-controlled multiplex PCR. Under the source paper's analysis protocol: Nucleated cell counts per sample were estimated from amplification of reference gene primers within the assay. To quantify the absolute abundance of each unique TCRbeta CDR3 rearrangement, sequence reads were collapsed and filtered. Productive Simpson clonality was computed per sample as the square root of Simpson's diversity index over productive rearrangements. Here the immuneACCESS table is served through TCRdb, limited to in-frame sequences with V and J called. Missing clones are a known gap in these copies; in checked studies unresolved V genes cover under half, and the rest lacks a known reason. V and J calls and clone size come straight from that table; D and trimming were deduced from the DNA. A total of approximately 480,000 clones appear in this sample, nearly 90% of them only once. Clones ranked in the top ten supply roughly 0.84% of the sample.

In Seattle, one collaborating source enrolled patients while the infection was active and tracked those patients longitudinally over the course of disease. Collaborating institutions collected whole blood in K2EDTA tubes following their own protocols. Collaborator samples were shipped for TCRbeta analysis as frozen whole blood, isolated PBMCs, or DNA extracted from either sample type. The clonotype was recovered from a man between 18 and 35 years old with COVID-19, enrolled during active disease. Sample: peripheral blood.

The DNA sequence is TGCGCCAGCAGCTTGGTGCGGCGGGAAGTCCCAGATACGCAGTATTTT. It is translated as CASSLVRREVPDTQYF. Rearrangement joined TRBV5-1 to TRBJ2-3; a tentative D match to TRBD2 spans 6 bases. V loses 0 bases of germline sequence and J loses 4 bases, and the interval between the two ends is 15 bases. Measured from the cysteine to the phenylalanine, the CDR3 is 16 residues long. Only CDR3 DNA remains: 48 bases, in frame from the first base. From a lookup of the germline V gene, CDR1 and CDR2 are SGHRS and YFSETQ.